This section outlines one TCR beta chain sequence together with its context. With 4 bases removed from V and 2 bases from J, the gap between germline ends came to 10 bases. The length of the CDR3 is 13 residues. Germline V gene data show CDR1 as SGHKS and CDR2 as YYEKEE (reference sequence). This sample was included in a study of control samples from healthy donors and cancer patients. Clones were sequenced by immunoSEQ multiplex PCR, and TCRdb holds only the in-frame ones, with some missing. Of around 200,000 clones in the sample, 75% to 95% were seen once. The source is a young woman in good health. Sequencing input: blood. The J gene is TRBJ2-7, the V gene TRBV5-5; D is uncertain. The CDR3 spells CASSADGTYEQYF. The DNA for the CDR3 is TGTGCCAGCAGCGCAGACGGTACCTACGAGCAGTACTTC.